This TCR beta chain was sequenced during a study of T cells in Graves' hyperthyroidism and ophthalmopathy. Broader study findings: In the blood, most expanded thyroid clonotypes above 0.001 appeared as well.

Researchers amplified the TCR beta CDR3 regions from RNA transcripts. Carried out on the TCR CDR3, a first-round RT-PCR used the HTBI primer set. TCRdb re-called the multiplex PCR reads with MiXCR, one entry per CDR3 protein. There are about 420,000 distinct CDR3 sequences in the sample; 15% to 18% occur only once, and around an eighth lies in the top ten. Germline V gene data show CDR1 as SQVTM and CDR2 as ANQGSEA. CDR3 length equals 14 residues. Trimming removed 7 bases from V and 2 bases from J; junction bases left unmatched: 8. Comments on this clonotype: Its specificity is not known.

V is TRBV29-1 and J is TRBJ2-3; 8 bases are shared with TRBD2. The sample comprised blood. This sequence originates from a woman aged 18-30 years with Graves' hyperthyroidism. The CDR3 spells CSAGLADNTDTQYF. The CDR3 DNA reads TGCAGCGCCGGACTAGCAGACAACACAGATACGCAGTATTTT.